This entry describes one T cell receptor (beta chain). Data came from immunoSEQ multiplex PCR; TCRdb stores just in-frame clones and leaves some out. The sample has some 340,000 clones, about 82% seen once. Germline V gene lookup returns CDR1 MDHEN and CDR2 SYDVKM. The CDR3 is 14 residues long. The junction had 3 bases not matched to a gene; V was cut back by 4 bases and J by 4 bases. The data derive from a study of Ad26.COV2.S vaccination and SARS-CoV-2 variants. At the level of the study: Enrolled in COV1001, the donor was in the Ad26.COV2.S trial arm, which received the vaccine.

Specified treatment: roughly 20 received Ad26.COV2.S at low or high dose, single or two shots; 5 received placebo; per-sample allocation not given. Samples analyzed were those drawn on day 63 after the first vaccine or placebo injection. An Ad26 vector expressing Wuhan-strain SARS-CoV-2 spike constituted the vaccine. The V gene is TRBV28, the J gene TRBJ1-2; TRBD1 matches at 10 bases. Sequenced material: peripheral blood, taken in a trial of Ad26.COV2.S vaccine versus placebo. This receptor was taken from a person between 18 and 59 years old who received the Ad26.COV2.S COVID-19 vaccine or a placebo. The chain's CDR3 is CASSSGQGSYGYTF. CDR3 DNA: TGTGCCAGCAGTTCGGGACAGGGGAGCTATGGCTACACCTTC.